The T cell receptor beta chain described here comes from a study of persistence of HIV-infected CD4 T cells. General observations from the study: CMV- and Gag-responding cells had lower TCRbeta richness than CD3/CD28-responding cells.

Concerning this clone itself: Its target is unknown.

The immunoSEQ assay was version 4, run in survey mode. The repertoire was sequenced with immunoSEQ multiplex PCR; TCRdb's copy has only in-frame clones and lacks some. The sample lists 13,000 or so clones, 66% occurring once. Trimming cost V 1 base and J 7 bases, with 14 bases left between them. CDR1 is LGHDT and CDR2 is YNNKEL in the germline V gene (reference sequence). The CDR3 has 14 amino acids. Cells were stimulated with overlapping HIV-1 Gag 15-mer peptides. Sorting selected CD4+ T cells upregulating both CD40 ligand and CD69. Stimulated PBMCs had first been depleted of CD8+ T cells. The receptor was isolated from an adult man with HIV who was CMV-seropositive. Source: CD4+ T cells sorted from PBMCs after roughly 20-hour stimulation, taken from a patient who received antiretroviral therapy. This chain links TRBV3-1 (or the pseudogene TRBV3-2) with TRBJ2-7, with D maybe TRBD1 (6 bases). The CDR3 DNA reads TGTGCCAGCAGCCAAGCCCCCACAGGGCGAGAGCAGTACTTC. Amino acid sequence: CASSQAPTGREQYF.